This T cell receptor beta chain was obtained from a study of beta chain features in type 1 diabetes. Study-wide points: Possibly, sequencing cDNA over-represented cells that had high TCR expression levels. Lower insertion and higher deletion counts appeared at VDJ junctions in type 1 diabetes patients. Comparison showed that naive, central memory and Treg TCRB repertoires appeared more similar among patients than among healthy donors.

CDR1 is GTSNPN, CDR2 SVGIG, per germline (reference sequence). CDR3 length: 19 residues. V gave up 2 bases and J gave up 4 bases; unmatched junction bases: 14. cDNA synthesis used the whole RNA isolate, giving expressed TCRB sequences. Clones were read by immunoSEQ multiplex PCR, and TCRdb kept only the in-frame ones, dropping some. The sample contains around 240,000 clones, over 9.5% of which appear only once. A remark on this clone: The antigen is undetermined.

The V call is TRBV30, the J call TRBJ2-2; TRBD2 matches 12 bases. This clonotype originated in a woman aged 18 to 35 in good health. The sequenced material came from naive CD4+ T cells from blood. The CDR3 is CAWSPLGSLAGGTTGELFF. CDR3 sequence (DNA): TGTGCCTGGAGTCCCCTAGGATCGCTAGCGGGGGGGACCACCGGGGAGCTGTTTTTT.